What follows are 10 T cell receptor beta chains derived from one specimen sequenced in a study of OX40 agonist ivuxolimab in advanced cancers. Produced via immunoSEQ multiplex PCR; TCRdb's table is partial and in-frame only. The top ten hold roughly 10% of the sample, which has roughly 28,000 clones, more than 85% seen once. The input for sequencing was CD4+ or CD8+ T cells sorted from blood, taken in a trial of the OX40 agonist ivuxolimab. These receptors were collected from an adult with an advanced solid tumor such as melanoma, head and neck, liver or kidney cancer.

J is TRBJ2-7 and V is TRBV5-6, with D perhaps being TRBD1 or TRBD2 (5 bases each). In germline, CDR1 is SGHDT, CDR2 YYEEEE. The CDR3 has 16 amino acids. The V end was cut by 4 bases, the J end by 0 bases, with 17 bases between. CDR3 loop: CASSPRWGTFSYEQYF. CDR3 nucleotides: TGTGCCAGCAGCCCACGTTGGGGGACCTTCTCCTACGAGCAGTACTTC.

The gene calls are TRBV5-8 and TRBJ2-1, with D perhaps TRBD1 or TRBD2 (6 bases each). Trimming cost V 3 bases and J 2 bases, with 15 bases left between them. The CDR3 is 16 amino acids. CDR1 is SGHTS and CDR2 is YDEGEE in the germline V gene. The CDR3 loop is CASSYPGGLPYNEQFF. The CDR3 DNA sequence: TGTGCCAGCAGCTATCCCGGGGGCCTCCCCTACAATGAGCAGTTCTTC. Using reference TRBV5-8 and TRBJ2-1 for the parts outside the CDR3, the full variable domain is EAGVTQSPTHLIKTRGQQATLRCSPISGHTSVYWYQQALGLGLQFLLWYDEGEERNRGNFPPRFSGRQFPNYSSELNVNALELEDSALYLCASSYPGGLPYNEQFFGPGTRLTVL.

The chain links TRBV5-1 to TRBJ1-1; D gene ambiguous. V was pared by 4 bases and J by 1 base, with 17 bases between. CDR1 SGHRS and CDR2 YFSETQ come from the germline V gene. The CDR3 runs to 16 residues. CDR3 sequence reads: CASSPQDPPPNTEAFF. The CDR3 nucleotides are TGCGCCAGCAGCCCCCAGGACCCTCCCCCGAACACTGAAGCTTTCTTT.

The chain combines TRBV7-9 with TRBJ1-1, with D perhaps TRBD1 (6 bases). Looked up from germline, CDR1 is SEHNR and CDR2 is FQNEAQ (reference sequence). The CDR3 extends over 14 amino acids. Trimming took off 5 bases at V and 3 bases at J, with 13 bases between the two ends. The CDR3 loop reads CASSLGGPYTEAFF. The CDR3 coding sequence is TGTGCCAGCAGCCTTGGGGGGCCCTACACTGAAGCTTTCTTT.

The chain combines TRBV19 with TRBJ2-7, with a weak D call TRBD2 (6 bases). The germline CDR1 and CDR2 sequences are LNHDA and SQIVND (reference sequence). The CDR3 contains 16 residues. V lost 6 bases and J lost 0, with 18 bases in between. CDR3 sequence reads: CASSDLQGAGSYEQYF. The CDR3 nucleotides read TGTGCCAGTAGCGACCTTCAGGGAGCGGGCTCCTACGAGCAGTACTTC.

This clone was recorded only once. The V call is TRBV18, the J call TRBJ1-1; no reliable D call. CDR3 size: 16 residues. The V and J ends lost 2 bases and 0 bases respectively, with 13 bases between them. Germline V gene data show CDR1 as KGHSH and CDR2 as LQKENI. CDR3 sequence: CASSPVEDRMNTEAFF. DNA of the CDR3: TGTGCCAGCTCACCAGTCGAGGACCGGATGAACACTGAAGCTTTCTTT.

The chain joins TRBV4-1 to TRBJ2-7; TRBD1 matches 8 bases. Germline-derived CDR1 and CDR2 are MGHRA and YSYEKL. The CDR3 covers 14 residues. With 5 bases clipped from V and 2 bases from J, the junction kept 5 bases outside the gene matches. CDR3 region: CASSYGTGTYEQYF. The CDR3 DNA follows: TGCGCCAGCAGCTACGGGACAGGAACCTACGAGCAGTACTTC.

The chain joins TRBV7-9 to TRBJ2-4; D may be TRBD1 or TRBD2 (5 bases each). Germline CDR1 reads SEHNR; CDR2 reads FQNEAQ (reference sequence). This CDR3 has 15 amino acids. Trimming left V 7 bases short and J 4 bases short, with 17 bases between. For the CDR3, the DNA is TGTGCCAGCACCATTCTAGGGACCGAGAAAAACATTCAGTACTTC. This encodes CASTILGTEKNIQYF. The variable domain in full, with the rest retrieved from reference TRBV7-9 and TRBJ2-4, is DTGVSQNPRHKITKRGQNVTFRCDPISEHNRLYWYRQTLGQGPEFLTYFQNEAQLEKSRLLSDRFSAERPKGSFSTLEIQRTEQGDSAMYLCASTILGTEKNIQYFGAGTRLSVL.

The chain couples TRBV6-6 to TRBJ2-7, with D perhaps being TRBD1 or TRBD2 (6 bases each). In germline, CDR1 is MNHNY, CDR2 SVGAGI (reference sequence). V was clipped by 4 bases and J by 2 bases, with 12 bases between them. This CDR3 comprises 14 residues. Here the CDR3 DNA reads TGTGCCAGCAGTTTCCTGGGGGGCCCCTACGAGCAGTACTTC. Residues: CASSFLGGPYEQYF.

About this clone: One end of the junction is discordant with germline, which a read error may explain. The rearrangement joins TRBV6-1 to TRBJ1-2; perhaps TRBD1 as D (5 bases). The germline CDR1 and CDR2 sequences are MNHNS and SASEGT. The CDR3 sequence is 15 residues long. The CDR3 nucleotides are TGTGCCGGCAGTGAACCGAGGGGAAAGGACTATGGCTACACCTTC. It specifies CAGSEPRGKDYGYTF.